The TCR beta chain under discussion was sequenced for a study of cytomegalovirus exposure and HLA in healthy donors. J lost 2 bases, V lost 4 bases, and 5 bases had no gene match. The CDR3 is 14 amino acids. Germline V gives CDR1 SQVTM, CDR2 ANQGSEA. Study observations and caveats: Researchers reported in a later analysis that common viral pathogens appeared linked to several top clusters. Cytomegalovirus association was listed for about 170 TCR beta chains.

PCR employed 60 Vbeta and 13 Jbeta primers. Authors' analysis steps: Later work found 80 million or so unique TCR beta chains, with 9.5 million to 12 million shared. The data were produced by immunoSEQ multiplex PCR, yet TCRdb's version contains in-frame clones alone and is incomplete. V and J calls and clone size are those listed in that table; D and trimming were worked out from the DNA. This repertoire shows about 190,000 clones, roughly four fifths found once; its top ten account for approximately 3%. Unrecorded immune exposure was likely among donors, who were nominally healthy when sampled. Comments on this clone: What it binds is unknown.

The genes are TRBV29-1 and TRBJ2-7; 10 nucleotides agree with TRBD1. The sequence derives from a woman aged 25 to 39 in good health and CMV-seropositive. Sequenced input: PBMCs. CDR3 nucleotides: TGCAGCGTTGTTGGACAGGGGGTCACCTACGAGCAGTACTTC. Translating it yields CSVVGQGVTYEQYF.